This T cell receptor beta chain was identified during a study of blood T cell repertoires in COVID-19. Clones were sequenced by immunoSEQ multiplex PCR, and TCRdb holds only the in-frame ones, with some missing. Among around 250,000 clones listed, 80% to 90% were seen once. This clone was seen a handful of times. This clonotype was obtained from a woman between 45 and 65 years old who had recovered from COVID-19. Input material: PBMCs or T cells enriched from blood (not recorded which).

Here the CDR3 DNA reads TGTGCCAGCAGCTCGACGGGGACAGACAGGCGGCGGGGCTACACCTTC. This translates into CASSSTGTDRRRGYTF. The genes are TRBV9 and TRBJ1-2; 7 nucleotides align to TRBD1. The V gene end was trimmed by 4 bases and the J gene end by 8 bases; junction bases not matched to a gene: 17. The CDR3 consists of 16 residues. Germline CDR1 and CDR2: SGDLS and YYNGEE.